These T cell receptor beta chains were read from a single sample in a study of T cell clusters in autoimmune cytopenias. One entry per CDR3 protein, without DNA, is what TCRdb gives after re-calling the multiplex PCR reads. The listing contains about 6,400 distinct CDR3 sequences. This sample was also put to use in a study of T cell repertoires in aging, cancer and after chemotherapy.

Sequenced input: peripheral blood. These receptor sequences come from a human donor in good health. Each CDR3 is given with its conserved first and last residue. Only some rows state a clone size, as once, few, many or a class for expanded clones.

j_call clone_size v_call cdr3_aa
TRBJ1-1 medium-sized TRBV29-1 CSVDGGMNTEAFF
TRBJ1-2 medium-sized TRBV19 CASTETGGVSGYTF
TRBJ1-3 medium-sized TRBV6-5 CASSYSGTTGNTIYF
TRBJ1-3 medium-sized TRBV19 CASSIWTGAFSGNTIYF
TRBJ1-5 medium-sized TRBV19 CASRDRGSNQPQHF
TRBJ2-7 NA TRBV4-2 CASSQDLGSSYEQYF
TRBJ2-5 medium-sized TRBV18 CASSPSTSGATQETQYF
TRBJ1-2 NA TRBV4-2 CASSPDRGLEGYTF
TRBJ2-3 NA TRBV7-2 CASSPLGSGDTQYF
TRBJ2-4 NA TRBV5-4 CASSPATEKNIQYF
TRBJ1-5 medium-sized TRBV6-2/TRBV6-3 CASGIGGDQPQHF
TRBJ1-1 medium-sized TRBV5-5 CASSFVSTGTEAFF
TRBJ1-2 NA TRBV12-3/TRBV12-4 CASSLVGGGAGYGYTF
TRBJ1-6 NA TRBV6-5 CASSLDGSNSPLHF
TRBJ2-1 NA TRBV24-1 CATSDPRGRVNEQFF
TRBJ2-2 NA TRBV15 CATMVEWGETGELFF
TRBJ1-4 medium-sized TRBV5-4 CASSLEVGNEKLFF
TRBJ1-2 NA TRBV18 CASSPDRAYGYTF